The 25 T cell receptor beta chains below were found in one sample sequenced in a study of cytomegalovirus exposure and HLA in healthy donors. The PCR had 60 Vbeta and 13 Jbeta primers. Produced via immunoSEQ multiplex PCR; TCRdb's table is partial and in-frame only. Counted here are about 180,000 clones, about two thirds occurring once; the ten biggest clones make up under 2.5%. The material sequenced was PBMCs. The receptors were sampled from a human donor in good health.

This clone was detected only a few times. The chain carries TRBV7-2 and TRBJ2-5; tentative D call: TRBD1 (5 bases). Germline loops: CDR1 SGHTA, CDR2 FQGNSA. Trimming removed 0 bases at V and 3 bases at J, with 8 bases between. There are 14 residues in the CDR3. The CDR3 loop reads CASSLAVREETQYF. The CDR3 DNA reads TGTGCCAGCAGCTTAGCCGTCAGGGAAGAGACCCAGTACTTC.

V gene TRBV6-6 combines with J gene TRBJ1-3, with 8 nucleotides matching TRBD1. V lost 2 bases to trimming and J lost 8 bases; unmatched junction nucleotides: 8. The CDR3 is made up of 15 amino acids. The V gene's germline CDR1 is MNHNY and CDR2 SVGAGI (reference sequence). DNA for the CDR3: TGTGCCAGCAGTTACCTGGCAGGGGGCTTAGACACCATATATTTT. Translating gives CASSYLAGGLDTIYF.

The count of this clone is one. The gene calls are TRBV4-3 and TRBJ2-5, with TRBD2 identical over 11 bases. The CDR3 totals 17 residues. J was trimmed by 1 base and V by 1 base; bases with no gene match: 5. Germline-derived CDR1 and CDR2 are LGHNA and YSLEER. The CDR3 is CASSQGSTSGTQETQYF. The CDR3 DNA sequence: TGCGCCAGCAGCCAAGGGTCGACTAGCGGGACCCAAGAGACCCAGTACTTC.

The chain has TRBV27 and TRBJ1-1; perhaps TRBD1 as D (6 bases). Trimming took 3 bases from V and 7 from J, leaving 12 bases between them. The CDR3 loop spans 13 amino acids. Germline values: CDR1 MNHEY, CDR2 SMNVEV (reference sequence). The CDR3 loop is CASSLGAMGEAFF. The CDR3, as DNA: TGTGCCAGCAGTTTGGGGGCAATGGGTGAAGCTTTCTTT.

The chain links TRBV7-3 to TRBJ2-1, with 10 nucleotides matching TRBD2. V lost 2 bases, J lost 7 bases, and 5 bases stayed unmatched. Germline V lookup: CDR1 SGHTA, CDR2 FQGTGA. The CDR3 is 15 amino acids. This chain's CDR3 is CASSLEVAGGNEQFF. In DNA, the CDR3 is TGTGCCAGCAGCTTAGAGGTAGCGGGGGGTAATGAGCAGTTCTTC.

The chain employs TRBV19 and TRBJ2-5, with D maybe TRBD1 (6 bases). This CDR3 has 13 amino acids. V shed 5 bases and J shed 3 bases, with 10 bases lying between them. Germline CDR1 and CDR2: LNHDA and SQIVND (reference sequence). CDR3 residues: CASSWTEKETQYF. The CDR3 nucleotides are TGTGCCAGTAGTTGGACAGAGAAAGAGACCCAGTACTTC. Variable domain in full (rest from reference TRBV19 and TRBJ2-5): DGGITQSPKYLFRKEGQNVTLSCEQNLNHDAMYWYRQDPGQGLRLIYYSQIVNDFQKGDIAEGYSVSREKKESFPLTVTSAQKNPTAFYLCASSWTEKETQYFGPGTRLLVL.

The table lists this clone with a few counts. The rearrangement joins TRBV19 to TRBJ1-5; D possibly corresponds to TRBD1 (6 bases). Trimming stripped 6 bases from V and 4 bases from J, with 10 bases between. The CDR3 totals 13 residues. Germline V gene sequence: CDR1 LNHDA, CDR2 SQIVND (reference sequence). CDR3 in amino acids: CASRSGQNQPQHF. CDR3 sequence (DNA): TGTGCCAGTAGGAGCGGACAGAATCAGCCCCAGCATTTT.

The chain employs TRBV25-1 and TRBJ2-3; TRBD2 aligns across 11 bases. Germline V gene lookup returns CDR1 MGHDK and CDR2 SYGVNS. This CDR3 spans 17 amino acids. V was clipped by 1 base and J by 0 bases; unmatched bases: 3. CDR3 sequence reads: CASSESTSGVSTDTQYF. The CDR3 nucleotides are TGTGCCAGCAGTGAATCGACTAGCGGGGTTAGCACAGATACGCAGTATTTT.

The chain's CDR3 is CASSQVAPGHGGYTF. In DNA form, the CDR3 reads TGCGCCAGCAGCCAAGTCGCGCCGGGACACGGTGGCTACACCTTC. This chain uses TRBV4-1 with TRBJ1-2, with D maybe TRBD1 (6 bases). The CDR3 totals 15 residues. From germline, CDR1 is MGHRA and CDR2 YSYEKL. V was trimmed by 1 base and J by 7 bases, leaving 16 bases between them.

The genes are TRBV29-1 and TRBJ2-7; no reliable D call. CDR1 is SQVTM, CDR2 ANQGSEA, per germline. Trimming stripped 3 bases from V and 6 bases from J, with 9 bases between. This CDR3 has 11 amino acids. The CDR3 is CSVEDWSEQYF. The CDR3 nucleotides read TGCAGCGTTGAGGATTGGAGCGAGCAGTACTTC.

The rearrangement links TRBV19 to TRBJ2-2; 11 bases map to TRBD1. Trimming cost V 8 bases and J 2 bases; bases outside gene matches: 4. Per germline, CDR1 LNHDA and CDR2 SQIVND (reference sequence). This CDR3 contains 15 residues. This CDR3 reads CASQDRGPNTGELFF. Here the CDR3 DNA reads TGTGCCAGTCAGGACAGGGGGCCTAACACCGGGGAGCTGTTTTTT.

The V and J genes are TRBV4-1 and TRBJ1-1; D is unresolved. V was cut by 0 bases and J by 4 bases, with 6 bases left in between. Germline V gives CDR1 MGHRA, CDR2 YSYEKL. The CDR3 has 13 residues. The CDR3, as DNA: TGCGCCAGCAGCCAAGACGGGTTCACTGAAGCTTTCTTT. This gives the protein CASSQDGFTEAFF.

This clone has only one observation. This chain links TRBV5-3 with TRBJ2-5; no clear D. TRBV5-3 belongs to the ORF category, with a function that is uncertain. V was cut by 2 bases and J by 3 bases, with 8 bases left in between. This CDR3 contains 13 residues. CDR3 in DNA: TGTGCCAGAAGCTTTCAGGTGGAAGAGACCCAGTACTTC. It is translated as CARSFQVEETQYF.

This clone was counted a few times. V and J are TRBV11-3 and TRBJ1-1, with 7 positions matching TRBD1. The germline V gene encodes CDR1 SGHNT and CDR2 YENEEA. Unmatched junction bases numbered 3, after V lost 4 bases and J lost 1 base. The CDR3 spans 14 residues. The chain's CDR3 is CASSSGTANTEAFF. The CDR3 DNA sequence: TGTGCCAGCAGCTCTGGGACAGCGAACACTGAAGCTTTCTTT. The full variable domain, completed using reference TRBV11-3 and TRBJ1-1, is EAGVVQSPRYKIIEKKQPVAFWCNPISGHNTLYWYLQNLGQGPELLIRYENEEAVDDSQLPKDRFSAERLKGVDSTLKIQPAELGDSAVYLCASSSGTANTEAFFGQGTRLTVV.

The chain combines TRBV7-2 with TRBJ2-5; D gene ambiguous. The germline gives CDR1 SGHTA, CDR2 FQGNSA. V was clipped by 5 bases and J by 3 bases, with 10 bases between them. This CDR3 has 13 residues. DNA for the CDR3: TGTGCCAGCAGCCCTAGGAGAGAAGAGACCCAGTACTTC. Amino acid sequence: CASSPRREETQYF.

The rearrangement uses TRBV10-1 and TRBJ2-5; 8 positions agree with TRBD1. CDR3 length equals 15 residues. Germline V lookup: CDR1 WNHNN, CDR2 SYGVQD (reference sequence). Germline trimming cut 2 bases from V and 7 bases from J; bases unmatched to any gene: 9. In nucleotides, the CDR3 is TGCGCCAGCAGTGAGGGGAGACAGGGGAAGGGGACCCAGTACTTC. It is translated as CASSEGRQGKGTQYF.

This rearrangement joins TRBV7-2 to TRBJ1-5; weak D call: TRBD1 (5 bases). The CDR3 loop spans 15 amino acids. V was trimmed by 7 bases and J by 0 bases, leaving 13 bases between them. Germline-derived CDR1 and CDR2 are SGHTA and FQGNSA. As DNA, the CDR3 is TGTGCCAGCAAGTCGCGGGGCAATAGCAATCAGCCCCAGCATTTT. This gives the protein CASKSRGNSNQPQHF.

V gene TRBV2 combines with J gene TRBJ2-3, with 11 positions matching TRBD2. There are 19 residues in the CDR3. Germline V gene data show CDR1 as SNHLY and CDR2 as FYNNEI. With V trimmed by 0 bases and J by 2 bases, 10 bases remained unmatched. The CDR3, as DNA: TGTGCCAGCAGTGAAGCGCTTCTTCCTAGCGGGGGGTTCACAGATACGCAGTATTTT. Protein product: CASSEALLPSGGFTDTQYF.

CDR3 loop: CASRPTGTNEKLFF. CDR3 bases: TGTGCCAGCAGGCCGACAGGGACTAATGAAAAACTGTTTTTT. The V and J genes are TRBV6-5 and TRBJ1-4, with 7 nucleotides matching TRBD1. The CDR3 is made up of 14 amino acids. V was clipped by 6 bases and J by 2 bases; unmatched bases: 3. Germline assignment: CDR1 MNHEY and CDR2 SVGAGI.

The CDR3 bases are TGTGCCAGCAGCACTCGGGCAGATACGCAGTATTTT. It codes for CASSTRADTQYF. The rearrangement uses TRBV6-1 and TRBJ2-3; D ambiguous. CDR1 is MNHNS and CDR2 is SASEGT in the germline V gene. V gave up 6 bases and J gave up 4 bases, with 8 bases separating them. The CDR3 has 12 amino acids.

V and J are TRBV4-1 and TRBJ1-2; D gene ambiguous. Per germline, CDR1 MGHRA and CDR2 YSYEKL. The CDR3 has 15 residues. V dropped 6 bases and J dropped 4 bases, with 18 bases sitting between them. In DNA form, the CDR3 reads TGCGCCAGCAGTGGGTTAAGTCCCTCGGGCTATGGCTACACCTTC. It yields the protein CASSGLSPSGYGYTF.

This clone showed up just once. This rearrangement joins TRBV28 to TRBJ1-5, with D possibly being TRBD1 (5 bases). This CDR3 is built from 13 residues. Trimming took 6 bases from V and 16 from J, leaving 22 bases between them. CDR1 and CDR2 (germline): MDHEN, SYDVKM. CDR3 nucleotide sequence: TGTGCCAGCAGCCCAGAGGACACCCGGGCAGGACATTTT. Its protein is CASSPEDTRAGHF.

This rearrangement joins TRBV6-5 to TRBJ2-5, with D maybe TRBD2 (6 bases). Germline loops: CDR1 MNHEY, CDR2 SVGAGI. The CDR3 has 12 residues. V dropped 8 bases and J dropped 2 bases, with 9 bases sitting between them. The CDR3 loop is CASSAGQETQYF. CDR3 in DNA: TGTGCCAGCTCGGCGGGGCAAGAGACCCAGTACTTC.

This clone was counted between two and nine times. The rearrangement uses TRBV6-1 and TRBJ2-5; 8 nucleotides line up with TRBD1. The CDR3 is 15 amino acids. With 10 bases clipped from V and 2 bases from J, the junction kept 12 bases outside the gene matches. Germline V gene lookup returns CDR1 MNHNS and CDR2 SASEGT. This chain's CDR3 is CATLRGTGGQETQYF. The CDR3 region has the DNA TGTGCCACTCTTCGTGGAACAGGGGGACAAGAGACCCAGTACTTC.

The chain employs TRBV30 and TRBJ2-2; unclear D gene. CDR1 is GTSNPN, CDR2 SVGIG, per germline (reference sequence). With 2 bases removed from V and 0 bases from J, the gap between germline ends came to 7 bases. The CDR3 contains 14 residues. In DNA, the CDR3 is TGTGCCTGGAGTTATAGAGCGAACACCGGGGAGCTGTTTTTT. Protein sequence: CAWSYRANTGELFF.